Below are 26 T cell receptor beta chains sequenced from a single sample in a study of shared clonotypes between healthy human individuals (dated by TCRdb to the early 2020s). Libraries were made using the immunoSEQ multiplex PCR assay. In TCRdb, the immuneACCESS table is reduced to in-frame sequences with V and J assigned. These tables do not hold every clone; where another copy was compared, an unresolved V gene accounts for under half, and the others remain unexplained. In this sample the table shows over 2 million clones, 85% to 95% of which occur a single time. The ten biggest clones cover about 0.41% of the sample. Sequencing was done on a sample of naive CD4+ T cells from PBMCs. Interpreted using the paper, the cell subset or site label stands for: CD45RA+ positively selected. These TCRs come from a man between 18 and 29 years old in good health. Some clones in this sample may be carry-over from other donors' samples.

This clone has a single count. The same CDR3 can be traced to other DNA sequences in this sample. The chain couples TRBV9 to TRBJ2-7, with D hard to call. Trimming shortened V by 0 bases and J by 4 bases, and 8 bases separated the two germline ends. The CDR3 has 13 residues. Germline values: CDR1 SGDLS, CDR2 YYNGEE. This CDR3 reads CASSVEGSYEQYF. The CDR3, as DNA: TGTGCCAGCAGCGTAGAGGGTTCGTACGAGCAGTACTTC. The full variable domain, completed using reference TRBV9 and TRBJ2-7, is DSGVTQTPKHLITATGQRVTLRCSPRSGDLSVYWYQQSLDQGLQFLIQYYNGEERAKGNILERFSAQQFPDLHSELNLSSLELGDSALYFCASSVEGSYEQYFGPGTRLTVT.

The DNA for the CDR3 is TGTGCCAGCACCGACGGGGCCTCTTCCACCTACGAGCAGTACTTC. Protein sequence: CASTDGASSTYEQYF. The chain couples TRBV28 to TRBJ2-7; tentatively, D is TRBD1 or TRBD2 (5 bases each). This CDR3 has 15 residues. Germline CDR1 MDHEN, CDR2 SYDVKM. Trimming removed 7 bases at V and 2 bases at J, with 18 bases between.

The chain employs TRBV6-1 and TRBJ2-4; D may match TRBD1 or TRBD2 (5 bases each). Germline CDR1 and CDR2: MNHNS and SASEGT. The CDR3 has 13 amino acids. V lost 6 bases and J 5 bases, leaving 11 bases between the germline ends. CDR3 region: CASRKRGENIQYF. CDR3 DNA sequence: TGTGCCAGCAGGAAGAGAGGGGAAAACATTCAGTACTTC.

The chain carries TRBV7-9 and TRBJ2-1; 9 nucleotides agree with TRBD1. V shed 5 bases, J shed 9 bases, and the junction held 11 bases outside the gene matches. CDR1 is SEHNR, CDR2 FQNEAQ, per germline (reference sequence). The CDR3 has 15 amino acids. CDR3 nucleotides: TGTGCCAGCAGCAAACCGGGACAGGGTTCGCTTGAGCAGTTCTTC. Translated: CASSKPGQGSLEQFF.

The chain uses TRBV6-1 and TRBJ2-5; the match to TRBD2 covers 8 bases. Germline values: CDR1 MNHNS, CDR2 SASEGT. Unmatched junction bases numbered 7, after V lost 3 bases and J lost 4 bases. The CDR3 totals 15 residues. This CDR3 is CASSDGGGRSETQYF. CDR3 DNA sequence: TGTGCCAGCAGTGATGGGGGCGGGAGGTCAGAGACCCAGTACTTC.

V gene TRBV7-2 combines with J gene TRBJ2-1, with 7 bases lining up with TRBD2. Germline V gives CDR1 SGHTA, CDR2 FQGNSA. This CDR3 has 13 amino acids. The V gene end was trimmed by 4 bases and the J gene end by 10 bases; junction bases not matched to a gene: 7. This chain's CDR3 is CASSSLAGGEQFF. As DNA, the CDR3 is TGTGCCAGCAGCTCTTTAGCCGGGGGGGAGCAGTTCTTC.

The chain links TRBV9 to TRBJ2-5; D is undetermined. With 2 bases removed from V and 4 bases from J, the gap between germline ends came to 15 bases. Germline loops: CDR1 SGDLS, CDR2 YYNGEE. CDR3 size: 15 residues. The CDR3 loop reads CASSVGSRKGETQYF. For the CDR3, the DNA is TGTGCCAGCAGCGTCGGGTCAAGGAAGGGAGAGACCCAGTACTTC.

This rearrangement joins TRBV7-9 to TRBJ2-7, with D uncertain. The CDR3 consists of 13 residues. Germline lookup yields CDR1 SEHNR and CDR2 FQNEAQ (reference sequence). Trimming left V 1 base short and J 4 bases short, with 8 bases between. CDR3 sequence (DNA): TGTGCCAGCAGCTTAGTATCCGAGTACGAGCAGTACTTC. Its protein is CASSLVSEYEQYF.

The chain employs TRBV5-1 and TRBJ1-1; D call uncertain. V was pared by 0 bases and J by 11 bases, with 20 bases between. Germline V lookup: CDR1 SGHRS, CDR2 YFSETQ. The CDR3 covers 15 residues. This chain's CDR3 is CASSLAGLAYTVAFF. The CDR3 nucleotides are TGCGCCAGCAGCTTGGCCGGGCTTGCCTACACCGTGGCTTTCTTT.

The V and J genes are TRBV6-5 and TRBJ2-7; TRBD2 matches at 8 bases. V gave up 6 bases and J gave up 6 bases; unmatched junction bases: 13. The CDR3 sequence is 15 residues long. The V gene's germline CDR1 is MNHEY and CDR2 SVGAGI. DNA of the CDR3: TGTGCCAGCAGAACATTGCGGGAGGTCTCCCCCGAGCAGTACTTC. Amino acid sequence: CASRTLREVSPEQYF.

This clone has only a few counts. The V and J genes are TRBV9 and TRBJ1-5, with 7 bases matching TRBD1. CDR1 and CDR2 (germline): SGDLS, YYNGEE. With V trimmed by 0 bases and J by 2 bases, 2 bases remained unmatched. The CDR3 totals 15 residues. CDR3 amino acids: CASSVEGARNQPQHF. The DNA for the CDR3 is TGTGCCAGCAGCGTAGAGGGGGCTCGCAATCAGCCCCAGCATTTT. The full variable domain, in which reference TRBV9 and TRBJ1-5 provide the parts outside the CDR3, is DSGVTQTPKHLITATGQRVTLRCSPRSGDLSVYWYQQSLDQGLQFLIQYYNGEERAKGNILERFSAQQFPDLHSELNLSSLELGDSALYFCASSVEGARNQPQHFGDGTRLSIL.

With regard to this clone: Other DNA sequences from this sample encode an identical CDR3 as well. J is TRBJ2-1 and V is TRBV6-4, with 7 bases fitting TRBD1. This CDR3 spans 14 amino acids. From germline, CDR1 is MRHNA and CDR2 SNTAGT. The J segment lost 4 bases and the V segment lost 5 bases, leaving 5 bases of the junction unmatched. CDR3 residues: CASSPGTAYNEQFF. The CDR3 region has the DNA TGTGCCAGCAGTCCCGGGACAGCTTACAATGAGCAGTTCTTC.

DNA of the CDR3: TGTGCCAGCAGTCTGGGGACTAGTAACGAGCAGTACTTC. Encoded protein: CASSLGTSNEQYF. The V call is TRBV6-5, the J call TRBJ2-7; 8 bases fit TRBD2. CDR1 and CDR2 (germline): MNHEY, SVGAGI. V lost 5 bases, J lost 5 bases, and 5 bases stayed unmatched. This CDR3 has 13 residues.

The chain has TRBV19 and TRBJ1-1; unclear D gene. The germline gives CDR1 LNHDA, CDR2 SQIVND (reference sequence). V lost 0 bases to trimming and J lost 1 base, with 9 bases between them. The CDR3 runs to 15 residues. The chain's CDR3 is CASSIERRKNTEAFF. CDR3 DNA: TGTGCCAGTAGTATAGAAAGACGGAAGAACACTGAAGCTTTCTTT. Full variable domain (rest looked up from reference TRBV19 and TRBJ1-1): DGGITQSPKYLFRKEGQNVTLSCEQNLNHDAMYWYRQDPGQGLRLIYYSQIVNDFQKGDIAEGYSVSREKKESFPLTVTSAQKNPTAFYLCASSIERRKNTEAFFGQGTRLTVV.

This clone was seen once. This rearrangement joins TRBV30 to TRBJ2-7; TRBD1 matches 8 bases. The trim removed 0 bases at V and 6 bases at J, leaving 7 bases unmatched. The CDR3 extends over 14 amino acids. In germline, CDR1 is GTSNPN, CDR2 SVGIG (reference sequence). CDR3 sequence reads: CAWSVPRTGFEQYF. DNA for the CDR3: TGTGCCTGGAGTGTACCGAGGACAGGGTTCGAGCAGTACTTC.

The gene calls are TRBV6-1 and TRBJ2-2; 8 bases are shared with TRBD2. The V gene end was trimmed by 8 bases and the J gene end by 4 bases; junction bases not matched to a gene: 6. The germline gives CDR1 MNHNS, CDR2 SASEGT. The CDR3 spans 14 residues. The CDR3 region has the DNA TGTGCCAGCTCGGGCCTAGCGGGCACCGGGGAGCTGTTTTTT. This gives the protein CASSGLAGTGELFF.

The V gene is TRBV9, the J gene TRBJ2-7; D is uncertain. Germline loops: CDR1 SGDLS, CDR2 YYNGEE. This CDR3 region has 17 residues. Deletions cut 2 bases from V and 2 bases from J, with 20 bases between. CDR3: CASSVSVVGNGPYEQYF. In nucleotides, the CDR3 is TGTGCCAGCAGCGTTTCAGTGGTTGGGAACGGTCCCTACGAGCAGTACTTC.

CDR3 coding DNA: TGTGCCAGCAGCGTACCGCGTAGCGGGGGGAACACCGGGGAGCTGTTTTTT. Translation gives CASSVPRSGGNTGELFF. The chain employs TRBV9 and TRBJ2-2; 9 bases align to TRBD2. The V and J ends lost 1 base and 1 base, in that order; junction bases with no gene match: 5. The CDR3 loop spans 17 amino acids. Germline V lookup: CDR1 SGDLS, CDR2 YYNGEE.

The rearrangement links TRBV4-1 to TRBJ2-7, with 10 bases aligning to TRBD1. There are 14 residues in the CDR3. CDR1 is MGHRA, CDR2 YSYEKL, per germline. V lost 4 bases, J lost 4 bases, and 4 bases stayed unmatched. Here the CDR3 reads CASSLGTGEYEQYF. As DNA, the CDR3 is TGCGCCAGCAGCCTGGGGACAGGGGAATACGAGCAGTACTTC.

The chain joins TRBV7-3 to TRBJ2-1, with D possibly being TRBD2 (6 bases). V gave up 6 bases and J gave up 2 bases, with 14 bases separating them. CDR1 is SGHTA, CDR2 FQGTGA, per germline. The CDR3 contains 15 residues. CDR3 DNA sequence: TGTGCCAGCAGTCTAGTAGGGGAGGCCTACAATGAGCAGTTCTTC. As protein: CASSLVGEAYNEQFF. Using reference TRBV7-3 and TRBJ2-1 for the parts outside the CDR3, the full variable domain is GAGVSQTPSNKVTEKGKYVELRCDPISGHTALYWYRQSLGQGPEFLIYFQGTGAADDSGLPNDRFFAVRPEGSVSTLKIQRTERGDSAVYLCASSLVGEAYNEQFFGPGTRLTVL.

The chain uses TRBV10-3 and TRBJ2-3, with D possibly called TRBD1 or TRBD2 (5 bases each). There are 15 residues in the CDR3. CDR1 and CDR2 (germline): ENHRY, SYGVKD. Between the trimmed V and J ends, which lost 4 bases and 0 bases, there was a span of 11 bases. This CDR3 is CAISGEGPSTDTQYF. CDR3 in DNA: TGTGCCATCAGTGGCGAGGGACCTAGCACAGATACGCAGTATTTT.

The J gene is TRBJ2-5, the V gene TRBV5-1; a weak D match, TRBD1 (6 bases). Trimming removed 2 bases at V and 5 bases at J, with 16 bases between. CDR1 and CDR2 (germline): SGHRS, YFSETQ. This CDR3 comprises 15 residues. CDR3 in amino acids: CASSFLGGIGETQYF. The CDR3 nucleotides read TGCGCCAGCAGCTTTCTAGGGGGAATTGGGGAGACCCAGTACTTC.

The rearrangement links TRBV2 to TRBJ1-2; 7 nucleotides line up with TRBD1. There are 15 residues in the CDR3. Germline assignment: CDR1 SNHLY and CDR2 FYNNEI. V trimming: 5 bases; J trimming: 6 bases; junction bases outside the gene matches: 12. The CDR3 spells CASSSASKTGNGYTF. The DNA of the CDR3 is TGTGCCAGCAGTTCCGCCAGCAAGACAGGGAATGGCTACACCTTC. Combining the CDR3 with reference TRBV2 and TRBJ1-2 gives the whole variable domain EPEVTQTPSHQVTQMGQEVILRCVPISNHLYFYWYRQILGQKVEFLVSFYNNEISEKSEIFDDQFSVERPDGSNFTLKIRSTKLEDSAMYFCASSSASKTGNGYTFGSGTRLTVV.

The chain has TRBV27 and TRBJ1-3; D unresolved. This CDR3 region has 16 residues. CDR1 is MNHEY and CDR2 is SMNVEV in the germline V gene (reference sequence). V was cut by 3 bases and J by 0 bases, with 12 bases left in between. The CDR3 here is CASSFKPPGSGNTIYF. Here the CDR3 DNA reads TGTGCCAGCAGTTTCAAGCCTCCGGGCTCTGGAAACACCATATATTTT.

This rearrangement joins TRBV2 to TRBJ2-5, with 10 bases aligning to TRBD2. Germline V gives CDR1 SNHLY, CDR2 FYNNEI. This CDR3 has 18 residues. The V segment lost 0 bases and the J segment 3 bases; nucleotides outside the gene matches: 10. CDR3 DNA sequence: TGTGCCAGCAGTGAAGCCTGGAGTCAAGCGGGGGGGAAAGAGACCCAGTACTTC. Its protein is CASSEAWSQAGGKETQYF.

V usage is TRBV5-6 and J usage is TRBJ1-4, with TRBD1 identical over 7 bases. Germline V gene sequence: CDR1 SGHDT, CDR2 YYEEEE. J lost 5 bases, V lost 3 bases, and 7 bases had no gene match. This CDR3 has 15 amino acids. CDR3 bases: TGTGCCAGCAGCTCGCAGACAGGGACCAATGAAAAACTGTTTTTT. Residues: CASSSQTGTNEKLFF.